This T cell receptor (beta chain) was obtained from a study of radiation and T cells in renal cell carcinoma. Overall study results and limits: In blood, top tumor clones expanded by 2 weeks, shrinking by 4. Without pretreatment biopsies, baseline tumor clonotype presence was undetermined.

The V gene's germline CDR1 is SGHVS and CDR2 FNYEAQ. J gave up 5 bases and V 5 bases, and 7 bases lay outside the gene matches. This CDR3 spans 15 amino acids. Time point in this sample: blood 4 weeks post-SBRT, at nephrectomy. The treatment: 15 Gy SBRT to primary tumor, nephrectomy 4 weeks later. Radiation-treated patients gave blood at baseline, week 2 and week 4. With regard to this clone: No antigen is known for it.

Sequenced by immunoSEQ multiplex PCR; TCRdb stores in-frame clones only, minus some. The data contain about 77,000 clones, around four fifths of them singletons. The receptor comes from a woman in her sixties with renal cell carcinoma. The rearrangement links TRBV7-6 to TRBJ2-5; 11 bases are shared with TRBD2. The sample consisted of blood, taken from a patient whose treatment included radiotherapy and nephrectomy. CDR3 in amino acids: CASSPVAGGLETQYF. The CDR3 region has the DNA TGTGCCAGCAGCCCAGTAGCGGGGGGGCTGGAGACCCAGTACTTC.